This T cell receptor (beta chain) was observed in a study of tumor-infiltrating lymphocytes in primary liver carcinoma. Turning to this clonotype: The junction departs from the called germline gene at one end, perhaps through a read error.

The template, about 550 ng total RNA, yielded TCR beta cDNA made with a constant-region primer. ARM-PCR was slightly modified, and three nested multiplex PCR rounds with it gave rise to the TCR beta libraries. A C-beta reverse primer and TRBV1-TRBV30 forward primers served in each of the first two PCR rounds, at around 10 cycles apiece. TCRdb processed the multiplex PCR reads anew with MiXCR; each CDR3 protein has one entry. The sample has 40,000 to 60,000 distinct CDR3 sequences, about two thirds seen once; the top ten hold roughly 29%. CDR3 length: 14 residues. Unsorted bulk tissue of roughly 20-31 mg yielded co-extracted RNA and DNA. Primary liver carcinoma, confirmed by histopathology, was surgically resected.

This TCR derives from a man aged 35-49 years with primary liver carcinoma and hepatitis B virus infection. V gene TRBV12-3 or TRBV12-4 combines with J gene TRBJ2-2, with a weak D call TRBD1 (6 bases). Sample: liver tumor tissue from sampling region 5. Specified subset: tumor region T5, tumor centre. In nucleotides, the CDR3 is TGTGCCGGCACCGGACAGCTGAACACAGGGGAGCTGTTTTTT. This encodes CAGTGQLNTGELFF.